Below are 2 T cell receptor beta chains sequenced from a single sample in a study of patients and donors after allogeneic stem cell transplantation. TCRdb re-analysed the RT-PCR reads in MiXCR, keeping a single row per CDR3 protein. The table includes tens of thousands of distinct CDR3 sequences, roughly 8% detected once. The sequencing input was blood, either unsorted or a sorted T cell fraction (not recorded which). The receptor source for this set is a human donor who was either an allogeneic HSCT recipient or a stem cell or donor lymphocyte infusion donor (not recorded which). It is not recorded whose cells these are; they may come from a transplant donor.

CDR3 residues: CASSLALWENTGELFF. The CDR3 DNA follows: TGTGCCAGCAGCTTAGCACTTTGGGAGAACACCGGGGAGCTGTTTTTT. The V and J genes are TRBV7-8 and TRBJ2-2; D remains ambiguous. The CDR3 has 16 residues. V gave up 0 bases and J gave up 1 base, with 9 bases separating them. Germline V gene lookup returns CDR1 SGHVS and CDR2 FQNEAQ.

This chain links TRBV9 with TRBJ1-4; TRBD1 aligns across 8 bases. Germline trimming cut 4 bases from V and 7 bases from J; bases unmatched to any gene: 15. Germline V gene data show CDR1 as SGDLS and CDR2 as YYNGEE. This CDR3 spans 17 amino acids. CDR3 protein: CASSLRDSRGLGEKLFF. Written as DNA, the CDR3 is TGTGCCAGCAGCCTACGAGATTCCAGGGGGCTAGGTGAAAAACTGTTTTTT.